Below, 22 T cell receptor beta chains from the same sample are listed, as sequenced in a study of sequential checkpoint blockade in melanoma. Sample treatment: randomized to nivolumab then ipilimumab (arm A) or the reverse (arm B). Produced via immunoSEQ multiplex PCR; TCRdb's table is partial and in-frame only. In the table there are about 17,000 clones, under 75% of which are singletons. The input for sequencing was CD8+ T cells sorted from blood (inferred from file names), taken from a patient given nivolumab and ipilimumab in sequence. Receptors originate from a human donor with melanoma.

The chain joins TRBV7-6 to TRBJ2-7; the match to TRBD1 covers 8 bases. Germline CDR1 reads SGHVS; CDR2 reads FNYEAQ. The CDR3 is 14 residues long. The ends lost 5 bases at V and 6 bases at J; junction bases unmatched: 9. Here the CDR3 DNA reads TGTGCCAGCAGCACGCGACAGGGGTTGGGCGAGCAGTACTTC. It translates to CASSTRQGLGEQYF. Complete variable domain (other parts from reference TRBV7-6 and TRBJ2-7): GAGVSQSPRYKVTKRGQDVALRCDPISGHVSLYWYRQALGQGPEFLTYFNYEAQQDKSGLPNDRFSAERPEGSISTLTIQRTEQRDSAMYRCASSTRQGLGEQYFGPGTRLTVT.

The rearrangement links TRBV5-1 to TRBJ1-2; D is possibly TRBD1 (5 bases). The CDR3 has 15 amino acids. CDR1 and CDR2 from the germline V gene are SGHRS and YFSETQ. V dropped 0 bases and J dropped 8 bases, with 17 bases sitting between them. The CDR3 here is CASSLVMSDPGGYTF. In DNA form, the CDR3 reads TGCGCCAGCAGCTTGGTGATGTCGGACCCAGGGGGCTACACCTTC.

The V and J genes are TRBV7-9 and TRBJ2-7, with 8 nucleotides matching TRBD1. The CDR3 spans 14 residues. After removal of 1 base from V and 6 bases from J, the junction contained 5 bases not matched to a gene. Germline-derived CDR1 and CDR2 are SEHNR and FQNEAQ (reference sequence). CDR3 protein: CASSLVSGQVEQYF. The CDR3 nucleotides read TGTGCCAGCAGCTTAGTTTCGGGACAGGTCGAGCAGTACTTC.

This chain connects TRBV7-8 to TRBJ2-7; 7 bases map to TRBD1. Germline CDR1 is SGHVS and CDR2 is FQNEAQ. The CDR3 is made up of 16 amino acids. V shed 5 bases, J shed 0 bases, and the junction held 10 bases outside the gene matches. CDR3 residues: CASSEAGTATSYEQYF. CDR3 bases: TGTGCCAGCAGCGAGGCCGGGACAGCCACCTCCTACGAGCAGTACTTC.

This clone was seen a few times. The chain uses TRBV4-1 and TRBJ1-5, with D maybe TRBD1 (5 bases). The CDR3 extends over 15 amino acids. The V end lost 1 base, the J end lost 2 bases, and 9 bases lay between the germline ends. Germline V lookup: CDR1 MGHRA, CDR2 YSYEKL. Here the CDR3 reads CASSQGDFGNQPQHF. The CDR3 nucleotides read TGCGCCAGCAGCCAAGGGGACTTCGGCAATCAGCCCCAGCATTTT.

This clone was seen only once. The chain links TRBV7-6 to TRBJ1-2, with TRBD1 matching 12 bases. Losses at the gene ends were 5 bases for V and 1 base for J; bases not matched to a gene: 8. CDR3 length: 17 residues. Per the germline V gene, CDR1 is SGHVS and CDR2 is FNYEAQ. The CDR3 loop reads CASSLDGTGGDNYGYTF. The CDR3 coding sequence is TGTGCCAGCAGCCTGGATGGGACAGGGGGCGATAACTATGGCTACACCTTC.

V gene TRBV28 combines with J gene TRBJ1-1; D gene uncertain. V shed 6 bases and J shed 4 bases, with 12 bases lying between them. The CDR3 totals 13 residues. Germline values: CDR1 MDHEN, CDR2 SYDVKM. This chain's CDR3 is CASSPGRSTEAFF. In DNA, the CDR3 is TGTGCCAGCAGCCCCGGGAGGAGCACTGAAGCTTTCTTT.

This chain uses TRBV11-2 with TRBJ2-1; TRBD2 aligns across 13 bases. From germline, CDR1 is SGHAT and CDR2 FQNNGV. V lost 0 bases, J lost 4 bases, and 6 bases stayed unmatched. The CDR3 covers 18 residues. The DNA of the CDR3 is TGTGCCAGCAGCTTAGACCTCACGGGACTAGCGGGATACAATGAGCAGTTCTTC. Its protein is CASSLDLTGLAGYNEQFF.

The CDR3 bases are TGTGCCAGCGCGGGACAGGTTTATGGCTACACCTTC. This gives the protein CASAGQVYGYTF. This chain uses TRBV5-6 with TRBJ1-2, with TRBD1 identical over 8 bases. CDR1 and CDR2 from the germline V gene are SGHDT and YYEEEE. V lost 7 bases and J lost 5; bases outside the gene matches: 4. This CDR3 spans 12 amino acids.

V and J are TRBV2 and TRBJ1-4, with 10 nucleotides matching TRBD1. With 3 bases clipped from V and 8 bases from J, the junction kept 9 bases outside the gene matches. CDR1 is SNHLY, CDR2 FYNNEI, per germline. This CDR3 is built from 16 residues. The CDR3 bases are TGTGCCAGCAGTGAGACAGGGGGCTCCCCGAGGGAAAAACTGTTTTTT. Translation: CASSETGGSPREKLFF.

The rearrangement links TRBV5-1 to TRBJ1-1; 8 positions agree with TRBD1. The CDR3 consists of 14 residues. Germline values: CDR1 SGHRS, CDR2 YFSETQ. Unmatched junction bases numbered 4, after V lost 3 bases and J lost 3 bases. The CDR3 sequence is CASSYLTGDTEAFF. The DNA of the CDR3 is TGCGCCAGCAGCTACCTGACAGGGGACACTGAAGCTTTCTTT. Together with reference TRBV5-1 and TRBJ1-1, the CDR3 gives the full variable domain: KAGVTQTPRYLIKTRGQQVTLSCSPISGHRSVSWYQQTPGQGLQFLFEYFSETQRNKGNFPGRFSGRQFSNSRSEMNVSTLELGDSALYLCASSYLTGDTEAFFGQGTRLTVV.

This sequence joins TRBV4-3 and TRBJ2-1, with D maybe TRBD2 (5 bases). Trimming pared 0 bases from V and 1 base from J, leaving 10 bases between. This CDR3 is built from 16 residues. Germline CDR1 reads LGHNA; CDR2 reads YSLEER. The CDR3 protein is CASSQDIAGSYNEQFF. The CDR3 DNA sequence: TGCGCCAGCAGCCAAGATATCGCGGGTTCCTACAATGAGCAGTTCTTC.

On this clone: The sample has other DNA sequences that encode this CDR3 too. J is TRBJ2-7 and V is TRBV11-2; 8 positions agree with TRBD1. V lost 2 bases to trimming and J lost 4 bases; unmatched junction nucleotides: 4. This CDR3 is 14 amino acids long. The V gene's germline CDR1 is SGHAT and CDR2 FQNNGV. CDR3 residues: CASSLHRGDYEQYF. DNA of the CDR3: TGTGCCAGCAGCTTACACAGGGGGGATTACGAGCAGTACTTC.

The rearrangement uses TRBV28 and TRBJ1-1; 7 bases fit TRBD1. This CDR3 has 14 amino acids. Germline CDR1 MDHEN, CDR2 SYDVKM. Germline trimming cut 5 bases from V and 4 bases from J; bases unmatched to any gene: 7. This CDR3 is CASSVTGRFTEAFF. Here the CDR3 DNA reads TGTGCCAGCAGTGTGACAGGGCGTTTCACTGAAGCTTTCTTT.

DNA for the CDR3: TGTGCCAGCTCACCGGGACAGGAAGTTAACCCCTTGACTGAAGCTTTCTTT. Its protein is CASSPGQEVNPLTEAFF. J is TRBJ1-1 and V is TRBV18; 8 nucleotides line up with TRBD1. The length of the CDR3 is 17 residues. After removal of 3 bases from V and 5 bases from J, the junction contained 14 bases not matched to a gene. Germline CDR1 KGHSH, CDR2 LQKENI.

The gene calls are TRBV28 and TRBJ1-1; 8 positions agree with TRBD1. Germline loops: CDR1 MDHEN, CDR2 SYDVKM. The CDR3 is made up of 14 amino acids. V gave up 6 bases and J gave up 1 base; unmatched junction bases: 4. The CDR3 DNA follows: TGTGCCAGCAGCCCTGGACAGGGGAACACTGAAGCTTTCTTT. Translating it yields CASSPGQGNTEAFF. Full variable domain (outside the CDR3, taken from reference TRBV28 and TRBJ1-1): DVKVTQSSRYLVKRTGEKVFLECVQDMDHENMFWYRQDPGLGLRLIYFSYDVKMKEKGDIPEGYSVSREKKERFSLILESASTNQTSMYLCASSPGQGNTEAFFGQGTRLTVV.

V and J are TRBV6-5 and TRBJ2-1, with D possibly matching TRBD2 (6 bases). V was shortened by 7 bases and J by 3 bases, with 10 bases between the two germline ends. From germline, CDR1 is MNHEY and CDR2 SVGAGI. The CDR3 has 13 residues. The DNA for the CDR3 is TGTGCCAGCAAGGCGGGGAGCTACAATGAGCAGTTCTTC. Its translation: CASKAGSYNEQFF.

Relative to its sample, this clone is medium-sized. The gene calls are TRBV2 and TRBJ2-1; weak D call: TRBD2 (6 bases). Germline V CDR1 and CDR2: SNHLY, FYNNEI. The CDR3 totals 14 residues. Between the trimmed V and J ends, which lost 3 bases and 9 bases, there was a span of 15 bases. The DNA for the CDR3 is TGTGCCAGCAGTGATCTATCGGGGGACGGTGAGCAGTTCTTC. Translation: CASSDLSGDGEQFF.

This clone has more than one count but fewer than ten. The rearrangement joins TRBV12-5 to TRBJ1-1; no clear D. This CDR3 region has 13 residues. Trimming cost V 3 bases and J 2 bases, with 7 bases left between them. Germline V gene lookup returns CDR1 LGHNT and CDR2 FRNRAP. The CDR3 loop is CASGLEANTEAFF. CDR3 nucleotide sequence: TGTGCTAGTGGTTTAGAGGCCAACACTGAAGCTTTCTTT.

J is TRBJ2-4 and V is TRBV27; D is ambiguous. The CDR3 has 13 amino acids. Germline CDR1 and CDR2: MNHEY and SMNVEV (reference sequence). The V end was cut by 10 bases, the J end by 0 bases, with 10 bases between. The CDR3 DNA sequence: TGTGCCACCCGTTCCCTAGCCAAAAACATTCAGTACTTC. Residues: CATRSLAKNIQYF.

Remarks on this clone: The junction does not match germline at one end; this may be a read error. The chain joins TRBV11-2 to TRBJ2-1, with 11 bases that match TRBD1. Germline CDR1 reads SGHAT; CDR2 reads FQNNGV. The CDR3 is 18 amino acids. CDR3 nucleotides: TGTGCCACCAGCCGAGGGACAGGGGGATGGGCTAGCGACAATGAGCAGTTCTTC. This encodes CATSRGTGGWASDNEQFF. The full variable domain, rest sourced from reference TRBV11-2 and TRBJ2-1, is EAGVAQSPRYKIIEKRQSVAFWCNPISGHATLYWYQQILGQGPKLLIQFQNNGVVDDSQLPKDRFSAERLKGVDSTLKIQPAKLEDSAVYLCATSRGTGGWASDNEQFFGPGTRLTVL.

The V call is TRBV9, the J call TRBJ1-2; a possible D gene is TRBD1 (5 bases). The CDR3 spans 15 residues. V was cut by 5 bases and J by 0 bases, with 14 bases left in between. Germline CDR1 SGDLS, CDR2 YYNGEE. The CDR3 sequence is CASRDTGGANYGYTF. CDR3 coding DNA: TGTGCCAGCAGGGACACGGGTGGAGCTAACTATGGCTACACCTTC.